The following is a T cell receptor beta chain sequence with its context. No antigen is known for it. The junction had 8 bases not matched to a gene; V was cut back by 6 bases and J by 8 bases. The germline gives CDR1 MNHEY, CDR2 SVGAGI. This CDR3 has 14 residues. Clones were read by immunoSEQ multiplex PCR, and TCRdb kept only the in-frame ones, dropping some. The table records about 50,000 clones, around 70% of them present only once. With 10 days of culture completed, CD4+ T cells were isolated. The person's infection with SARS-CoV-2, confirmed by PCR, took place between March and December 2020. It was two doses of either the BNT162b2 or mRNA-1273 vaccine that participants received. This sample was included in a study of vaccination effects on CD4 cells after COVID-19. As for the study in general: Every well housed around 2.1 million PBMC, which grew in culture alongside around 11 IU/ml IL-2 and around 10 ug/ml peptides.

Study-level points and caveats: After vaccination, at late timepoints, clones induced by infection and by vaccine contracted markedly.

The rearrangement links TRBV6-5 to TRBJ1-4, with TRBD1 matching 8 bases. The clonotype comes from a human donor who had a prior SARS-CoV-2 infection. The sequencing here drew on CD4+ T cells from PBMCs cultured without peptide, taken after COVID-19 vaccination. The CDR3 DNA follows: TGTGCCAGCAGCGGACAGGGTCTCGGGGAAAAACTGTTTTTT. Translating it yields CASSGQGLGEKLFF.